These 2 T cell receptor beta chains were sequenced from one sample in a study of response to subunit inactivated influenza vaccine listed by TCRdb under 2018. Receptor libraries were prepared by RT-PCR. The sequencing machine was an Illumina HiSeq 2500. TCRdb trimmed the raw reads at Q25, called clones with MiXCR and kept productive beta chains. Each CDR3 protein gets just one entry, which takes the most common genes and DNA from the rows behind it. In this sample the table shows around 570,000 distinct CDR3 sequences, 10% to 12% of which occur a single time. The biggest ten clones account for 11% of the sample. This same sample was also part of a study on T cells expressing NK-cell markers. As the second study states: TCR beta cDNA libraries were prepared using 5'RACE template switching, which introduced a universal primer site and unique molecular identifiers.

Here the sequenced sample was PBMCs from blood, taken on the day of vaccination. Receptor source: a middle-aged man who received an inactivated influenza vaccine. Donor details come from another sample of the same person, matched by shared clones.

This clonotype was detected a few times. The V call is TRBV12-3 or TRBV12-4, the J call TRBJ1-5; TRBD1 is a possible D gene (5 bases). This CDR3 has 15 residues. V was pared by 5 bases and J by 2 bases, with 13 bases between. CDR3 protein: CASSAGADGNQPQHF. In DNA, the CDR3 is TGTGCCAGCAGTGCTGGGGCGGATGGCAATCAGCCCCAGCATTTT.

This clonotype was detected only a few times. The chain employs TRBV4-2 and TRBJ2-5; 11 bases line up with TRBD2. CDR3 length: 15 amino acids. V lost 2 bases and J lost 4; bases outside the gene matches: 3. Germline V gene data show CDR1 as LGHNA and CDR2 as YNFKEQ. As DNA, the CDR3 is TGTGCCAGCAGCCAACAAGGGACTAGCGGAGAGACCCAGTACTTC. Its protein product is CASSQQGTSGETQYF.